This TCR beta chain was found in a study of human T cells and chemical hapten exposure. Study information: For the roughly 24-week duration of the study, patients were given weekly doses of diphenylcyclopropenone on the scalp. Mostly female patients had alopecia areata, totalis or universalis.

A single record per CDR3 protein comes from TCRdb applying MiXCR to the RACE reads. In the table there are under 300,000 distinct CDR3 sequences, 7.7% of which are singletons. V trimming: 4 bases; J trimming: 7 bases; junction bases outside the gene matches: 8. CDR3 size: 15 residues. Germline lookup yields CDR1 MNHEY and CDR2 SVGAGI. Time point of the sample: pre-sensitization, week 0. Treatment reported: therapeutic diphenylcyclopropenone sensitization with weekly scalp DPC. This clonotype was counted a few times. Its antigen is not identified. Study findings and constraints: After DPC sensitization, TCRs above 1 in 1000 frequency showed no change.

The material sequenced was whole blood, taken in connection with sensitization to the hapten diphenylcyclopropenone (DPC). The receptor was derived from a man aged 18 to 29 with alopecia areata. Some clones in this sample may be carry-over from other donors' samples. The chain joins TRBV6-5 to TRBJ2-7; 12 nucleotides agree with TRBD2. The CDR3 DNA reads TGTGCCAGCAGTTTTCCTAGCGGGGGGGCGCTTGAGCAGTACTTC. It encodes CASSFPSGGALEQYF.